Listed here are 3 T cell receptor beta chains from one sample, sequenced in a study of T cell repertoires in cytomegalovirus infection. No antigens are known for them. TCRdb fed the reads into MiXCR, producing one record per CDR3 protein. The table includes about 350,000 distinct CDR3 sequences, about 32% detected once. The sequencing used cultured PBMCs, collected from culture after CMV antigen stimulation. All receptors derive from a human donor in good health (CMV status not recorded). Some clones in this sample may be carry-over from other donors' samples.

V gene TRBV6-5 combines with J gene TRBJ2-2; D not resolved. The CDR3 sequence is 14 residues long. CDR1 is MNHEY, CDR2 SVGAGI, per germline. The germline V and J ends were trimmed by 2 bases and 1 base, with 5 bases remaining between them. The DNA of the CDR3 is TGTGCCAGCAGTTACCGGCAGAACACCGGGGAGCTGTTTTTT. This gives the protein CASSYRQNTGELFF.

This clonotype was detected only a few times. V and J are TRBV7-6 and TRBJ2-7; 7 positions agree with TRBD2. The CDR3 extends over 14 amino acids. CDR1 SGHVS and CDR2 FNYEAQ come from the germline V gene. The junction had 4 bases not matched to a gene; V was cut back by 5 bases and J by 0 bases. DNA for the CDR3: TGTGCCAGCAGCCCGATAGCGGGCTCCTACGAGCAGTACTTC. Translating gives CASSPIAGSYEQYF.

This rearrangement joins TRBV19 to TRBJ2-3; D is possibly TRBD1 (5 bases). V was clipped by 4 bases and J by 2 bases, with 7 bases between them. CDR3 length: 13 residues. Germline V gene data show CDR1 as LNHDA and CDR2 as SQIVND (reference sequence). CDR3 DNA: TGTGCCAGTAGTAGACAGTACACAGATACGCAGTATTTT. Protein sequence: CASSRQYTDTQYF.